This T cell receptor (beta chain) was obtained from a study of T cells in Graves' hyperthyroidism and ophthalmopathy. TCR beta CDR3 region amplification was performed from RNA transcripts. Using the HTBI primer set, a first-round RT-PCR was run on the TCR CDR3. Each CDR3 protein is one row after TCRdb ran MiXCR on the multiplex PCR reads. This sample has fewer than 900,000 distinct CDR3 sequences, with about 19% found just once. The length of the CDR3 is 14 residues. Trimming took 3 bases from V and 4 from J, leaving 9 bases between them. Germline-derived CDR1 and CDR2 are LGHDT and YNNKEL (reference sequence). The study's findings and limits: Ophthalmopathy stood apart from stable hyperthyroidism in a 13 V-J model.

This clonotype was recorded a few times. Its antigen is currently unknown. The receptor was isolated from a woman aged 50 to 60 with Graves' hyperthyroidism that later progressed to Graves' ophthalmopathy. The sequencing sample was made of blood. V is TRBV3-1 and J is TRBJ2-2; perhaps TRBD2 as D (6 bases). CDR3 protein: CASSHSGTTGELFF. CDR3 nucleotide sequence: TGTGCCAGCAGCCATAGCGGCACCACCGGGGAGCTGTTTTTT.